Each of the 5 T cell receptor beta chains below was sequenced from the same sample in a study of blood T cell repertoires in COVID-19. Generated by immunoSEQ multiplex PCR, the TCRdb table keeps only in-frame clones and is missing some. The repertoire holds around 74,000 clones, with around nine tenths as singletons. Sequenced material: peripheral blood. These receptors were obtained from a man aged 50 to 59 with active COVID-19.

The chain joins TRBV5-4 to TRBJ2-1; 13 nucleotides line up with TRBD2. Trimming took 2 bases from V and 5 from J; bases not matched to a gene: 1. Germline assignment: CDR1 SGHNT and CDR2 YYREEE (reference sequence). This CDR3 has 15 residues. CDR3 loop: CASSLLAGGDNEQFF. CDR3 in DNA: TGTGCCAGCAGCTTACTAGCGGGGGGGGACAATGAGCAGTTCTTC.

This chain connects TRBV7-3 to TRBJ1-2; D possibly corresponds to TRBD1 (5 bases). V was trimmed by 0 bases and J by 3 bases, leaving 5 bases between them. CDR1 SGHTA and CDR2 FQGTGA come from the germline V gene. CDR3 size: 13 residues. CDR3 sequence: CASSLTGDYGYTF. DNA of the CDR3: TGTGCCAGCAGCTTAACAGGGGACTATGGCTACACCTTC.

CDR3 sequence: CASSVYSGSYNEQFF. The CDR3 nucleotides are TGTGCCAGCAGCGTATATAGCGGGTCCTACAATGAGCAGTTCTTC. The gene calls are TRBV9 and TRBJ2-1, with 7 bases aligning to TRBD2. This CDR3 has 15 residues. Germline V gene sequence: CDR1 SGDLS, CDR2 YYNGEE. Trimming at V came to 1 base and at J to 1 base, leaving 2 bases not matched to a gene.

J is TRBJ2-1 and V is TRBV5-4; 10 nucleotides align to TRBD2. This CDR3 is built from 15 residues. Germline V CDR1 and CDR2: SGHNT, YYREEE (reference sequence). V gave up 2 bases and J gave up 3 bases; unmatched junction bases: 2. This CDR3 is CASSFSGGYYNEQFF. The DNA of the CDR3 is TGTGCCAGCAGCTTTAGCGGGGGGTACTACAATGAGCAGTTCTTC. Full variable domain (rest looked up from reference TRBV5-4 and TRBJ2-1): ETGVTQSPTHLIKTRGQQVTLRCSSQSGHNTVSWYQQALGQGPQFIFQYYREEENGRGNFPPRFSGLQFPNYSSELNVNALELDDSALYLCASSFSGGYYNEQFFGPGTRLTVL.

This clone has a single count. The J gene is TRBJ1-2, the V gene TRBV18, with a weak D call TRBD1 (6 bases). The CDR3 loop spans 15 amino acids. V was clipped by 2 bases and J by 0 bases, with 10 bases between them. Germline V gene lookup returns CDR1 KGHSH and CDR2 LQKENI. The CDR3 nucleotides are TGTGCCAGCTCACCAAGGACAGAACCTAACTATGGCTACACCTTC. Translation: CASSPRTEPNYGYTF.